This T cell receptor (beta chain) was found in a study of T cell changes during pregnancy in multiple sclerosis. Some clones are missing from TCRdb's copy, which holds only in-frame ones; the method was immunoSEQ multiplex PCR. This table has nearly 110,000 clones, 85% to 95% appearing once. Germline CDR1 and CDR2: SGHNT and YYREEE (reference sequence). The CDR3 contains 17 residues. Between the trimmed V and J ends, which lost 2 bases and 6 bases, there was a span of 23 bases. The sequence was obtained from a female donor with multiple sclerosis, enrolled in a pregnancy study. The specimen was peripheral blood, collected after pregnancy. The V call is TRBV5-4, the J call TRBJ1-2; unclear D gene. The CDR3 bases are TGTGCCAGCAGCTTTCCTAAGGAGTGGCCTACAACAAATGGCTACACCTTC. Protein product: CASSFPKEWPTTNGYTF.